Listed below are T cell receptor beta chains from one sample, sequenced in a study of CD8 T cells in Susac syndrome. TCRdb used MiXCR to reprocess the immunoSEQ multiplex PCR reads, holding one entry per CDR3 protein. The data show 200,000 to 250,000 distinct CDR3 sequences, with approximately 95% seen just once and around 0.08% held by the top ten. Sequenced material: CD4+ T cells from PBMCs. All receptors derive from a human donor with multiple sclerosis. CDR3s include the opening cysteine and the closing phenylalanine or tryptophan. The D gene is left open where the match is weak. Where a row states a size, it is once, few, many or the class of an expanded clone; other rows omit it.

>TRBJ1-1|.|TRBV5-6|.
CASSWQGRTNTEALF
TGTGCCAGCAGCTGGCAGGGTAGGACGAACACTGAAGCTCTCTTT
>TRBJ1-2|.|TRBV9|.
CASSEGDPYGYTF
TGTGCCAGCAGCGAAGGGGATCCCTATGGCTACACCTTC
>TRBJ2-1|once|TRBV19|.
CASRRELVDEQFF
TGTGCCAGTAGGAGAGAGTTAGTTGATGAGCAGTTCTTC
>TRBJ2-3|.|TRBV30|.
CAWSSYGSTDTQYF
TGTGCCTGGAGTTCCTACGGGAGCACAGATACGCAGTATTTT
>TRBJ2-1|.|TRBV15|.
CATSRVRQAPSNEQFF
TGTGCCACCAGCAGAGTTCGACAGGCACCCTCCAATGAGCAGTTCTTC
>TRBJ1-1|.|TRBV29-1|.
CSVEGRQGTEAFF
TGCAGCGTTGAAGGTCGTCAGGGGACTGAAGCTTTCTTT
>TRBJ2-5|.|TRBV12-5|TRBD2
CASGPGLAHLQETQYF
TGTGCTAGTGGTCCTGGACTAGCTCATCTTCAAGAGACCCAGTACTTC
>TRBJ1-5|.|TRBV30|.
CAWRPGGRSQPQHF
TGTGCCTGGAGGCCGGGGGGGCGAAGTCAGCCCCAGCATTTT
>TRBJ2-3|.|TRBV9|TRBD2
CASSIPSGGNTQYF
TGTGCCAGCAGCATTCCCTCGGGGGGTAATACGCAGTATTTT
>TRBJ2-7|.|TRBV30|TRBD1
CAWSASKRQGEYF
TGTGCCTGGAGTGCCTCTAAGCGACAGGGGGAGTACTTC
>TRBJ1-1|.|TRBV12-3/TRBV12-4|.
CASSTAGVATEAFF
TGTGCCAGCAGTACCGCCGGGGTGGCCACTGAAGCTTTCTTT
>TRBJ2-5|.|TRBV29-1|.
CSVQGGGETQYF
TGCAGCGTACAGGGCGGGGGTGAGACCCAGTACTTC
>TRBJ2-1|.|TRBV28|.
CASGTSRNEQFF
TGTGCCAGTGGGACCTCCCGCAATGAGCAGTTCTTC
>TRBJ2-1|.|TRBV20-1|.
CSARGRFGAHNEQFF
TGCAGTGCTAGAGGGAGGTTTGGGGCGCACAATGAGCAGTTCTTC
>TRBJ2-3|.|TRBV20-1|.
CSAPPRGDTQYF
TGCAGTGCCCCCCCTAGGGGGGATACGCAGTATTTT
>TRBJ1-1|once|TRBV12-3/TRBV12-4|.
CASATTTGLGEAFF
TGTGCCAGCGCAACCACGACGGGGCTAGGTGAAGCTTTCTTT
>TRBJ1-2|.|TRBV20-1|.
CSASRDIESYTF
TGCAGTGCTAGCCGGGATATCGAGAGCTACACCTTC
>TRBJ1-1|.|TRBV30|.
CACQVQGNTEAFF
TGTGCCTGCCAGGTACAGGGGAACACTGAAGCTTTCTTT
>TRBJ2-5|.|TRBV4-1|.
CASSQAFQPQETQYF
TGCGCCAGCAGCCAAGCGTTCCAGCCCCAGGAGACCCAGTACTTC
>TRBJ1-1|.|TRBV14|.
CASSQGVIDAFF
TGTGCCAGCAGCCAAGGAGTAATCGATGCTTTCTTT
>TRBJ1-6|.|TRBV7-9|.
CASSLGGLDSALHF
TGTGCCAGCAGCTTAGGGGGATTGGATTCGGCCCTCCACTTT
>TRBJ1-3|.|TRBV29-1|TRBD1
CSAGTGGTGNTIYF
TGCAGCGCTGGGACAGGGGGTACTGGAAACACCATATATTTT
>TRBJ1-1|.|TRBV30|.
CAWSRGWGTEAFF
TGTGCCTGGAGTCGGGGCTGGGGGACTGAAGCTTTCTTT
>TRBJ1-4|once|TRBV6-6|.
CASSRRGNPIEKLFF
TGTGCCAGCAGCCGGAGGGGGAATCCAATTGAAAAACTGTTTTTT
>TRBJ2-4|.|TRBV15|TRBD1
CATSRDPGQGFNIQYF
TGTGCCACCAGCAGGGATCCGGGACAGGGGTTCAACATTCAGTACTTC
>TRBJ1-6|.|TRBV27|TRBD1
CASSLGTGANSPLHF
TGTGCCAGCAGTTTAGGGACAGGGGCAAATTCACCCCTCCACTTT
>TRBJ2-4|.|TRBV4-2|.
CASSQILRGAAKNIQYF
TGTGCCAGCAGCCAGATCCTCAGGGGGGCCGCCAAAAACATTCAGTACTTC
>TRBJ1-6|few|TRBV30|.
CAWSLAGNSPLHF
TGTGCCTGGAGTCTGGCCGGGAATTCACCCCTCCACTTT
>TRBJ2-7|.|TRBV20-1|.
CSAIGPTYEQYF
TGCAGTGCTATCGGGCCCACCTACGAGCAGTACTTC
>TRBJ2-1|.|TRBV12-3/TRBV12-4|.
CASSLVVNEQFF
TGTGCCAGCAGTTTGGTGGTAAATGAGCAGTTCTTC
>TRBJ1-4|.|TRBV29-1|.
CSVVGLGTNEKLFF
TGCAGCGTTGTTGGTCTAGGAACTAATGAAAAACTGTTTTTT
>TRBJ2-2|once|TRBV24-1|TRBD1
CATSESDRARTGELFF
TGTGCCACCAGTGAATCGGACAGGGCGCGCACCGGGGAGCTGTTTTTT